This record looks at one T cell receptor beta chain sequence and its context. Its target antigen remains unknown. Per-nucleotide qualities are absent, and no much larger clonotype sits a single base away. Systemically healthy Caucasian individuals from Russia, roughly 40 in total and aged about 6 to 90 years, were included as donors. About 10 milliliters of peripheral blood were collected from each donor into EDTA-treated Vacutainer tubes. PBMCs were isolated by Ficoll-Paque density-gradient centrifugation, with at least 6 million obtained per sample. Total RNA, at least 6 micrograms per sample, was extracted from PBMCs with Trizol reagent. The percentages of naive CD45RAhigh/CD27high T cells were determined by flow cytometry on a PBMC aliquot from every donor. The entry originates in a study of blood T cells in healthy people across ages (dated by TCRdb to the mid-2010s). The study in broad terms: In model experiments, roughly one uniquely barcoded TCR beta cDNA molecule per two T cells was captured by template switching. To avoid experimental bias, donors of different ages were spread randomly across the sequencing lanes. The donors were split into four age groups: young (average about 16 years), middle-aged (around 37), aged (roughly 65) and long-lived (approximately 80). Using the same blood draw, the study looked at two additional independent replicas of 1 million unique cDNA reads for two donors, one aged 18 to 30 and the other aged 80 or older. Using deep sequencing normalized with unique cDNA molecular identifiers, the study measured how TCR beta repertoire diversity changes with age. General findings and caveats noted by the study authors: A strong correlation was found between observed TCR beta diversity and the percentage of naive T cells measured by flow cytometry. Total diversity estimates from one million sequenced T cells were considered lower bounds and underestimates. Compared with the aged group, the long-lived group had more naive CD4+ T cells, fewer expanded clones and increased TCR diversity, suggesting age selection. Bulk unsorted PBMC profiling prevented conclusive comparison of naive and antigen-experienced compartments. As age increased, observed TCR beta diversity per million T cells dropped in a roughly linear way, and a significant reduction was already evident by age roughly 36. Donor CMV infection status was unknown, potentially confounding age-related changes in expanded clonotypes.

The germline V gene sets CDR1 to ENHRY and CDR2 to SYGVKD. Ends trimmed: V by 2 bases, J by 7 bases; bases unmatched to a gene: 8. The CDR3 covers 15 residues, taking in both the cysteine and the phenylalanine. Only the CDR3 portion is preserved as DNA: 45 bases, with reading frame beginning at the first base. Library construction relied on 5' RACE. Sequenced on an Illumina HiSeq 2500. A second PCR of roughly 7 to 12 cycles was run with a J-beta primer mix and a sample-barcoded 5' primer. Each TCR beta cDNA molecule received a unique molecular identifier from a template-switch 5' adaptor carrying 12 random nucleotides. Each sample yielded at least 3 million CDR3-containing paired-end reads. The Mint cDNA synthesis kit, primed by a TRBC-specific oligonucleotide, was used to synthesize first-strand cDNA from all RNA. After uracil-DNA glycosylase treatment, a first 18-cycle PCR used universal primers M1SS and BC2_uni_R on all cDNA. On the study's bioinformatics: For normalization, 1 million high-quality reads were randomly selected from each sample, with every read carrying a distinct molecular identifier. Instead of being binned into consensus sequences, reads with shared molecular identifiers were discarded. MiTCR, set to a Q25 quality threshold and the strictest error-elimination algorithm, was used for CDR3 identification, clonotype clustering and error correction. A nonparametric unseen species model with Euler transformation was used to estimate lower-bound total TCR beta diversity. TCRdb passed the public sequencing reads through fastp at Q25 and MiXCR, retaining productive beta sequences. CDR3 protein sequences are deduplicated, and each keeps its most common genes and DNA. The V and J calls and clone size are TCRdb's, not the authors'. The sample table contains more than 800,000 distinct CDR3 sequences; only one count was recorded for 45% of them. The ten largest clones represent about 20% of the sample.

The source is a woman aged 55 to 70 in good health. This receptor chain uses TRBV10-3 and TRBJ2-1; 7 junctional bases match TRBD2. Sequenced input: blood. The DNA reads TGTGCCATCAGTGAGAGCGGCGGGAGATCAAATGAGCAGTTCTTC. This translates into CAISESGGRSNEQFF.